This T cell receptor (beta chain) was identified in a study of control samples from healthy donors and cancer patients. The method was immunoSEQ multiplex PCR; TCRdb's version includes in-frame clones alone and lacks a portion of them. The sample shows some 71,000 clones, over 85% of them seen only once. The V end lost 5 bases, the J end lost 3 bases, and 22 bases lay between the germline ends. This CDR3 region has 16 residues. Germline CDR1 SQVTM, CDR2 ANQGSEA. The J gene is TRBJ1-2, the V gene TRBV29-1; D perhaps matches TRBD1 (5 bases). This receptor was taken from a man in his sixties with lung cancer. Sequenced: PBMCs. This CDR3 is CSVILWMAGKDYGYTF. Written as DNA, the CDR3 is TGCAGCGTTATTCTCTGGATGGCAGGGAAAGACTATGGCTACACCTTC.